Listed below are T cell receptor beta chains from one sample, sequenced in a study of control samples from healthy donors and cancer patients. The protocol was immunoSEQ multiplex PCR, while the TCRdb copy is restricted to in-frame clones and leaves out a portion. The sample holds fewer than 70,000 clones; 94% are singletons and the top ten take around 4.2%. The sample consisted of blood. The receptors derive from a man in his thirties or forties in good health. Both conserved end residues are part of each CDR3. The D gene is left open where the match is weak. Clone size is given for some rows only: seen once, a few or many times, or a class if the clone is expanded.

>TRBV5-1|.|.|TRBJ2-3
TGCGCCAGCTTCATTGGGCAGGGCGGCCGGGGCACAGATACGCAGTATTTT
CASFIGQGGRGTDTQYF
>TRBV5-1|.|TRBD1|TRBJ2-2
TGCGCCAGCAGCTTGGGGACCAGGGGGACCGGGGAGCTGTTTTTT
CASSLGTRGTGELFF
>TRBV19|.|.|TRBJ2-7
TGTGCCAGTAGTATACTGGGGGCATCTACCTACGAGCAGTACTTC
CASSILGASTYEQYF
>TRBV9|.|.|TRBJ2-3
TGTGCCAGCAGCTTAAGGGTCTCGGCGGATACGCAGTATTTT
CASSLRVSADTQYF
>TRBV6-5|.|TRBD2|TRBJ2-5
TGTGCCAGCGGGCTAGCGGGACAAGAGACCCAGTACTTC
CASGLAGQETQYF
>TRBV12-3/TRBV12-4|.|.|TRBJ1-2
TGTGCCAGCAGTTTAACGTCCTTCTATGGCTACACCTTC
CASSLTSFYGYTF
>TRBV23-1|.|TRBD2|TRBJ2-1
TGCGCCAGCACTAGGGGAGGATTGGGAGGGTTGTGGGACAATGAGCAGTTCTTC
CASTRGGLGGLWDNEQFF
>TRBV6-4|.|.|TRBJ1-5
TGTGCCAGCAGTGACAAGGGTGCCTTTCCCAATCAGCCCCAGCATTTT
CASSDKGAFPNQPQHF
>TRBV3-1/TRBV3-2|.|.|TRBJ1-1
TGTGCCAGCAGACCCGGGGCCACCCTAGACCGAAGCACTGAAGCTTTCTTT
CASRPGATLDRSTEAFF
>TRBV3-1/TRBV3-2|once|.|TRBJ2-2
TGTGCCAGCAGCCCTAGCACCGGGGAGCTGTTTTTT
CASSPSTGELFF
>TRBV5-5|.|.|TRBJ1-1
TGTGCCAGCATCATTGTCCCCGGCCTGAACACTGAAGCTTTCTTT
CASIIVPGLNTEAFF
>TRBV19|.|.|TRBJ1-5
TGTGCCAGTAGTATAGTTTTTCGGGCAGACCCTTTTAGCAATCAGCCCCAGCATTTT
CASSIVFRADPFSNQPQHF
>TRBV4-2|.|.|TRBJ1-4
TGTGCCAGCAGCCAAGATCCCAAGGAAAAACTGTTTTTT
CASSQDPKEKLFF
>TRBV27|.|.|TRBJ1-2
TGTGCCAGCAGTTCTCCCCTTAGGGGGGCGGCCTATGGCTACACCTTC
CASSSPLRGAAYGYTF
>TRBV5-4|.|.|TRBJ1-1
TGTGCCAGCAGCCTAAACCAGGGCAGGGGCACTGAAGCTTTCTTT
CASSLNQGRGTEAFF
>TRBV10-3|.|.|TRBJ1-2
TGTGCCATCAGTGATTCTTTAAGGCACGACAATGGCTACACCTTC
CAISDSLRHDNGYTF
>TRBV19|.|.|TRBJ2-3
TGTGCCAGTAGTCGGGGGCTGGCAGATACGCAGTATTTT
CASSRGLADTQYF
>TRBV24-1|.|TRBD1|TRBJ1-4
TGTGCCACCAGTGATTTTAAACAGGGGGATCGTGAAAAACTGTTTTTT
CATSDFKQGDREKLFF
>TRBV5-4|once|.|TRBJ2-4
TGTGCCAGCAGCGATGGTTTAGCCAAAAACATTCAGTACTTC
CASSDGLAKNIQYF
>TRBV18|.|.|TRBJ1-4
TGTGCCAGCTCACCACGTACAGGGTCAGGGGAAAAACTGTTTTTT
CASSPRTGSGEKLFF
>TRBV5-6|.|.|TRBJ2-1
TGTGCCAGCAGCTTGGGACAGAGCTACAATGAGCAGTTCTTC
CASSLGQSYNEQFF
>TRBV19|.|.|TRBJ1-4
TGTGCCAGTACAAGCGGGGGGGCTGGGGAAAAACTGTTTTTT
CASTSGGAGEKLFF
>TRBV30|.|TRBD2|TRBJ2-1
TGTGCCTGGACTGTCGCAGCGGGGAGCTCCTACAATGAGCAGTTCTTC
CAWTVAAGSSYNEQFF
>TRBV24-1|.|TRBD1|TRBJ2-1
TGTGCCACCAGTGATTCTCTTACAGGGGATACCTACAATGAGCAGTTCTTC
CATSDSLTGDTYNEQFF
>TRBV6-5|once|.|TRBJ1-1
TGTGCCAGCAGTTACTTCACAAGGGGCACTGAAGCTTTCTTT
CASSYFTRGTEAFF
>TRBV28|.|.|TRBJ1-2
TGTGCCAGCAGACCTGGTATCTACCTGGGCCTGGCGGCGGGGGGGGAGGACTATGGCTACACCTTC
CASRPGIYLGLAAGGEDYGYTF
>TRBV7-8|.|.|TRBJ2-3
TGTGCCAGCAGTCAAACTACTAGCTTGTCGGCAGATACGCAGTATTTT
CASSQTTSLSADTQYF
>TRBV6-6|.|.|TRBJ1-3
TGTGCCAGCAGTTACATTGGGCAGTCTGGAAACACCATATATTTT
CASSYIGQSGNTIYF
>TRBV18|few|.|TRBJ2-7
TGTGCCAGCTCACCGACAGGCTCCTACGAGCAGTACTTC
CASSPTGSYEQYF
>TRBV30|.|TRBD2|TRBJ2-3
TGTGCCTGGAGTGAAGGGACTACGGCGCAGTATTTT
CAWSEGTTAQYF
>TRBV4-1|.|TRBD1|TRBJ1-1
TGCGGCAGCCGGGAGGACAGGGGGGCGATAGGAGCTTTCTTT
CGSREDRGAIGAFF
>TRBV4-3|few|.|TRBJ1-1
TGCGCCAGCAGCCAAGACAGGGCTAGCACTGAAGCTTTCTTT
CASSQDRASTEAFF
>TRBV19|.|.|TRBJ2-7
TGTGCCAGTAGAGACCAGGTTCGCGACGAGCAGTACTTC
CASRDQVRDEQYF
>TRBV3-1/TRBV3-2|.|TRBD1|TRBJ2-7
TGTGCCAGCAACCCCCCGGGACAGACTACCGAGCAGTACTTC
CASNPPGQTTEQYF
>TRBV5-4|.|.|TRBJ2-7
TGTGCCAGCAGCGCGGGGCTGGGGGACGACTACGAGCAGTACTTC
CASSAGLGDDYEQYF
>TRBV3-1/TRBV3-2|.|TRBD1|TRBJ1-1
TGTGCCAGCAGCCTTCAACAGGGACAGGCCATGAACACTGAAGCTTTCTTT
CASSLQQGQAMNTEAFF
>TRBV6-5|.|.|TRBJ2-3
TGTGCCAGCAGCGCCAGGGATACAGATACGCAGTATTTT
CASSARDTDTQYF
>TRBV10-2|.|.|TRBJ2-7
TGCGCCAGCAGTGGAGGCGCAAGATCCTACGAGCAGTACTTC
CASSGGARSYEQYF
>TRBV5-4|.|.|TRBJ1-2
TGTGCCAGCAGCCGGGGGTACCTCTATGGCTACACCTTC
CASSRGYLYGYTF
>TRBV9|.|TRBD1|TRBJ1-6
TGTGCCAGCAGCGTAGAGACAGGGGAATCTTCACCCCTCCACTTT
CASSVETGESSPLHF
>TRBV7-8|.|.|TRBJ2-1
TGTGCCAGCAGGCCAGGGGGGAGCAATGAGCAGTTCTTC
CASRPGGSNEQFF
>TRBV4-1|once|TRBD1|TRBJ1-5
TGCGCCAGCAGCCAAGACGGGACACAGGGGAATCAGCCCCAGCATTTT
CASSQDGTQGNQPQHF
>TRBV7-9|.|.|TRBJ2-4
TGTGCCAGCAGCATCAGGGGGGTTAGCGGTACTCAGTACTTC
CASSIRGVSGTQYF
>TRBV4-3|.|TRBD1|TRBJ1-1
TGCGCCAGCAGCCAAGATCGGCGGCAGGGGGCAGGTACTGAAGCTTTCTTT
CASSQDRRQGAGTEAFF
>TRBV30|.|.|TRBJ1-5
TGTGCCTGGAGTTTACCCCGGGCCAATCAGCCCCAGCATTTT
CAWSLPRANQPQHF
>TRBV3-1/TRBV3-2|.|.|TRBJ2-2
TGTGCCAGCAGGACGGGAGTCGACACCGGGGAGCTGTTTTTT
CASRTGVDTGELFF
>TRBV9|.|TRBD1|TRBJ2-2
TGTGCCAGCAGCGCCACAGGGGGCAACACCGGGGAGCTGTTTTTT
CASSATGGNTGELFF
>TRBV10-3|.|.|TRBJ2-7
TGTGCCATCAGTGACAGGCTGACATCCTACGAGCAGTACTTC
CAISDRLTSYEQYF